The present T cell receptor (beta chain) was sequenced within a study of blood T cell repertoires in COVID-19. The length of the CDR3 is 11 residues. V lost 5 bases and J 13 bases, leaving 15 bases between the germline ends. Looked up from germline, CDR1 is SNHLY and CDR2 is FYNNEI. This table comes from immunoSEQ multiplex PCR, and its TCRdb copy is limited to in-frame clones, with some not included. The repertoire holds 130,000 to 150,000 clones, with roughly 86% as singletons. Sequenced input: peripheral blood. The receptor was isolated from a human donor in a cohort sampled during active COVID-19. The V call is TRBV2, the J call TRBJ2-7; maybe TRBD1 (6 bases). The CDR3 nucleotides read TGTGCCAGCAGTCAGGGGCAGGGTTCATACTTC. Its protein product is CASSQGQGSYF.